Sequencing of this T cell receptor beta chain was carried out in a study of beta chain features in type 1 diabetes. Study conclusions and caveats: Type 1 diabetes patients had moderately but significantly shorter TCRB CDR3s in all four CD4+ subsets.

This clone was seen a handful of times. Its specificity is unknown. Expressed TCRB transcripts were sequenced after all isolated RNA was converted to cDNA. Here immunoSEQ multiplex PCR was the method, and the copy in TCRdb shows in-frame clones only, minus some. The repertoire includes about 660,000 clones, over 12% of them detected once, and around 0.04% sits in the top ten. The V gene lost 4 bases and the J gene lost 3 bases, with 12 bases spanning the gap. Germline-derived CDR1 and CDR2 are SGHTA and FQGTGA. CDR3 length: 15 residues. This receptor was identified in a man younger than 35 with type 1 diabetes. The chain joins TRBV7-3 to TRBJ1-4, with D maybe TRBD1 (6 bases). Sequencing was performed on naive CD4+ T cells from blood. CDR3 bases: TGTGCCAGCAGCTCCACAGGGCGGTCTAATGAAAAACTGTTTTTT. Protein: CASSSTGRSNEKLFF.